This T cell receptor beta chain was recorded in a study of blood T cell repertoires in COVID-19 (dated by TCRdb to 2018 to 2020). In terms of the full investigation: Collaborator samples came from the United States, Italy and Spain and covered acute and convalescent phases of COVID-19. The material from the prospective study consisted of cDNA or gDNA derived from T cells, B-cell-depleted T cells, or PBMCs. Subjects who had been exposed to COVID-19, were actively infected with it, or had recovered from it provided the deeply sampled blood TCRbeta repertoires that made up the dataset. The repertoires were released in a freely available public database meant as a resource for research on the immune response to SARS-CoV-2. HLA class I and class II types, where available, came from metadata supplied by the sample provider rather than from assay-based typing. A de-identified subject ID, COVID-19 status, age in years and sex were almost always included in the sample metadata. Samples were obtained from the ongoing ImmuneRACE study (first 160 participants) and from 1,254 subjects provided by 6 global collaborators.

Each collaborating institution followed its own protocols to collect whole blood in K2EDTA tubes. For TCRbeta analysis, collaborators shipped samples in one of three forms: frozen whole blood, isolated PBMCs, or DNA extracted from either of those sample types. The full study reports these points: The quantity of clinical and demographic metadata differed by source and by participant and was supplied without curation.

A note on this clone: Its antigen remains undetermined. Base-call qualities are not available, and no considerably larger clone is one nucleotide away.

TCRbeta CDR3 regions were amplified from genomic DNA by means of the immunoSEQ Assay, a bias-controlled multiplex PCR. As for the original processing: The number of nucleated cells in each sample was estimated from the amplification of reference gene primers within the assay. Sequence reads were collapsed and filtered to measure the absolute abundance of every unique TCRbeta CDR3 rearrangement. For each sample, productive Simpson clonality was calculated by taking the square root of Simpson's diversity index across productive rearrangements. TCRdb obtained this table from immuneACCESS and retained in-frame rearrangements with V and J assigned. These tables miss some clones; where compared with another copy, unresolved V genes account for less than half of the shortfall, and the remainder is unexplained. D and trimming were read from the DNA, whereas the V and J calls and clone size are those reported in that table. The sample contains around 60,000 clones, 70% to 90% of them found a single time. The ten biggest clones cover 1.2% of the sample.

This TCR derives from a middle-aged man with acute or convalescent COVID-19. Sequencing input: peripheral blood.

The CDR3: CSVDQGGGQPQHF. The DNA is as follows: TGCAGCGTTGATCAGGGGGGCGGACAGCCCCAGCATTTT. This chain joins TRBV29-1 to TRBJ1-5, with 7 bases matching TRBD1. For this chain, trimming is 3 bases at the V end and 7 bases at the J end, and the number of junction bases without a gene match is 6. CDR1 and CDR2 are drawn from the germline V gene: SQVTM, ANQGSEA. From the cysteine through the phenylalanine, the CDR3 covers 13 amino acids. Only the CDR3 portion is preserved as DNA: 39 bases, with reading frame beginning at the first base.